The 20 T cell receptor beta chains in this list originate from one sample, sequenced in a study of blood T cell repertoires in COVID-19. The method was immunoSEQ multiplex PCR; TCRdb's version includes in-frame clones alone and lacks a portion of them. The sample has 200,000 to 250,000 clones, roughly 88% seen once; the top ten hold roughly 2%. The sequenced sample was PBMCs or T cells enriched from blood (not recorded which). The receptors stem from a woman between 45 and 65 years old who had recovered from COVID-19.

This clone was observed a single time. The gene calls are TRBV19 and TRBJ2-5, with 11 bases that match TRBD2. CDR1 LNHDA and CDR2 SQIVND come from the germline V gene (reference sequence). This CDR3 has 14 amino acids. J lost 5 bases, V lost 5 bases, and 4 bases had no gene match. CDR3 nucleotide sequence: TGTGCCAGTAGTCTACTAGCGGGAGACGAGACCCAGTACTTC. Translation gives CASSLLAGDETQYF. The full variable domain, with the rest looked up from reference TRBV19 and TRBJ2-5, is DGGITQSPKYLFRKEGQNVTLSCEQNLNHDAMYWYRQDPGQGLRLIYYSQIVNDFQKGDIAEGYSVSREKKESFPLTVTSAQKNPTAFYLCASSLLAGDETQYFGPGTRLLVL.

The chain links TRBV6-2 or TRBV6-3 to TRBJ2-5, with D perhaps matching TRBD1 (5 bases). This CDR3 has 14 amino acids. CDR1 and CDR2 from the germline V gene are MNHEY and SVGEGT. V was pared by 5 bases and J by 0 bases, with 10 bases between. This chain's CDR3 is CASSQGTYQETQYF. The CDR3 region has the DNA TGTGCCAGCAGTCAGGGAACGTACCAAGAGACCCAGTACTTC.

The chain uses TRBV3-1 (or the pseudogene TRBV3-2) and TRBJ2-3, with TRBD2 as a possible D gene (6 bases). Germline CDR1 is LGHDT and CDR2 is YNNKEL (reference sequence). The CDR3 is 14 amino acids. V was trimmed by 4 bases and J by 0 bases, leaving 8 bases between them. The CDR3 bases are TGTGCCAGCAGCCGGAGGGCGAGCACAGATACGCAGTATTTT. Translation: CASSRRASTDTQYF.

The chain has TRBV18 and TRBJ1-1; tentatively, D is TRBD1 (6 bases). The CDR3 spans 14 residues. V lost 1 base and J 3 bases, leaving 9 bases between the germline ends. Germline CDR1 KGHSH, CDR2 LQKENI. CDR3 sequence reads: CASSPQGGYTEAFF. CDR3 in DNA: TGTGCCAGCTCACCACAGGGGGGGTACACTGAAGCTTTCTTT.

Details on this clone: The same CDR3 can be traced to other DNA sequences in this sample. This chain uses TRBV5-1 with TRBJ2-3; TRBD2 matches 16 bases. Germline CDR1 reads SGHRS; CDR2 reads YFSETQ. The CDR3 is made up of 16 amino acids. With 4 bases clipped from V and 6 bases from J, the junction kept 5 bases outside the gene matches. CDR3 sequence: CASSLGLAGGPDTQYF. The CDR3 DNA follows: TGCGCCAGCAGCCTGGGACTAGCGGGAGGGCCGGATACGCAGTATTTT.

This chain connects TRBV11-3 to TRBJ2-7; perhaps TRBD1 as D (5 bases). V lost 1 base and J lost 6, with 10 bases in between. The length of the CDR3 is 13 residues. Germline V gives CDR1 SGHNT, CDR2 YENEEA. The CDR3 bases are TGTGCCAGCAGCTTAGGCAGGGTGGGCGAGCAGTACTTC. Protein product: CASSLGRVGEQYF.

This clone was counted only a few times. The CDR3 region is CASSEGGLGRAYNEQFF. In DNA, the CDR3 is TGTGCCAGTAGCGAGGGAGGGTTGGGTAGGGCCTACAATGAGCAGTTCTTC. The chain employs TRBV19 and TRBJ2-1; 7 nucleotides align to TRBD2. The germline gives CDR1 LNHDA, CDR2 SQIVND (reference sequence). V gave up 6 bases and J gave up 2 bases; unmatched junction bases: 13. CDR3 length: 17 amino acids.

In DNA, the CDR3 is TGTGCCACCCACAGGGAGCCGGGGAATTCACCCCTCCACTTT. Translating it yields CATHREPGNSPLHF. This sequence joins TRBV19 and TRBJ1-6; D is possibly TRBD1 (6 bases). The CDR3 has 14 residues. The V end was cut by 10 bases, the J end by 7 bases, with 17 bases between. Germline V gene data show CDR1 as LNHDA and CDR2 as SQIVND (reference sequence).

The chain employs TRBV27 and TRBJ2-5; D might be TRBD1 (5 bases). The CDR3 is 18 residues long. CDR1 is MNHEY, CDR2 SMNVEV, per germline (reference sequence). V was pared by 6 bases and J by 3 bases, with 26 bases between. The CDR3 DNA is TGTGCCAGCAGCAAAATACAGGCCGGACCTGGCAGAAAAGAGACCCAGTACTTC. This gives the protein CASSKIQAGPGRKETQYF.

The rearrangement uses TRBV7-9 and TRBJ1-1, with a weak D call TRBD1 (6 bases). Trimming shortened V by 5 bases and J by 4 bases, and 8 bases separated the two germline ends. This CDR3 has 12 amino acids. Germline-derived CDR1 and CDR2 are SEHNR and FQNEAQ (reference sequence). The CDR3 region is CASSVQGTEAFF. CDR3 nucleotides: TGTGCCAGCAGCGTACAGGGCACTGAAGCTTTCTTT.

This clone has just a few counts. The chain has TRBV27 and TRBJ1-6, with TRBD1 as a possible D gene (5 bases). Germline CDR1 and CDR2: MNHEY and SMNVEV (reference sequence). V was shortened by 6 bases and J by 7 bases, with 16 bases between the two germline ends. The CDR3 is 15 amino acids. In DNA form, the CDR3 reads TGTGCCAGCAGCCAAATGGGGCCTCAAAATTCACCCCTCCACTTT. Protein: CASSQMGPQNSPLHF.

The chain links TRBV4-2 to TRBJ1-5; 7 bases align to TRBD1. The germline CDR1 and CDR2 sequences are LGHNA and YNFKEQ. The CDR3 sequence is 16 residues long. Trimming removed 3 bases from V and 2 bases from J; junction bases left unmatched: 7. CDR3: CASSQGDRQGNQPQHF. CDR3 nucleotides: TGTGCCAGCAGCCAGGGGGACAGACAGGGCAATCAGCCCCAGCATTTT.

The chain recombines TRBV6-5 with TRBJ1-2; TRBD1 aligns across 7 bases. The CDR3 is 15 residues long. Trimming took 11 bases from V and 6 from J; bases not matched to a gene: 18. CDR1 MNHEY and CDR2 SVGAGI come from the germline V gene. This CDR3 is CAGTRDRANPHGYTF. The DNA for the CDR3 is TGTGCCGGCACCCGAGACAGGGCGAACCCCCATGGCTACACCTTC.

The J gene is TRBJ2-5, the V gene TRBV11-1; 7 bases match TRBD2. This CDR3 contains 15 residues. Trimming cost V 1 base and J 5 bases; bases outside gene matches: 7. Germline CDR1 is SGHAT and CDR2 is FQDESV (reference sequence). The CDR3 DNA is TGTGCCAGCAGCTTAGTCGGGGGGACGGGCGAGACCCAGTACTTC. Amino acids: CASSLVGGTGETQYF.

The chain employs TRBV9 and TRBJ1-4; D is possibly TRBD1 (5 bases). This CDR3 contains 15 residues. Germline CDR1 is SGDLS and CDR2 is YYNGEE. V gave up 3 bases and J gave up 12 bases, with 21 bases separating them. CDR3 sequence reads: CASSATGPSGGELFF. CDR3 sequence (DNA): TGTGCCAGCAGCGCAACCGGGCCAAGCGGAGGGGAACTGTTTTTT.

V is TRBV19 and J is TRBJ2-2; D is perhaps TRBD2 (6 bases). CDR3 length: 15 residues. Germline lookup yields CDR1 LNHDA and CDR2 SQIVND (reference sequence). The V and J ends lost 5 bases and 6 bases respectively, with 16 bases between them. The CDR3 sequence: CASSPLRGSSGELFF. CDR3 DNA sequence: TGTGCCAGTAGTCCCCTACGGGGGTCCTCCGGGGAGCTGTTTTTT. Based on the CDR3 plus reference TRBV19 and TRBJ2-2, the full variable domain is DGGITQSPKYLFRKEGQNVTLSCEQNLNHDAMYWYRQDPGQGLRLIYYSQIVNDFQKGDIAEGYSVSREKKESFPLTVTSAQKNPTAFYLCASSPLRGSSGELFFGEGSRLTVL.

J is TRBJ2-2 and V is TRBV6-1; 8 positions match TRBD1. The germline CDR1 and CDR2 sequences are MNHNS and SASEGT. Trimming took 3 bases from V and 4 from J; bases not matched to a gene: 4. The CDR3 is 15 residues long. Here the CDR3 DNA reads TGTGCCAGCAGTGACAGGGGGCCCGGCACCGGGGAGCTGTTTTTT. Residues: CASSDRGPGTGELFF.

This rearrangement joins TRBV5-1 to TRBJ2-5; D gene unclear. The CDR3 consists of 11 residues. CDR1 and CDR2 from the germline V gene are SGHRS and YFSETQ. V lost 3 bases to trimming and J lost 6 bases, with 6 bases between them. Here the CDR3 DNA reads TGCGCCAGCAGCTCCCAGAAGACCCAGTACTTC. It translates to CASSSQKTQYF.

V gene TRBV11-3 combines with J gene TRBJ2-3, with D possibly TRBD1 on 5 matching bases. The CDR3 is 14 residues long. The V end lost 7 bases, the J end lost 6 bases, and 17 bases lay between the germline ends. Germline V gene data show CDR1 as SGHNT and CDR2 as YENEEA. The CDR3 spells CASTWGRGSDTQYF. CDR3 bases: TGTGCCAGCACTTGGGGAAGGGGCTCCGATACGCAGTATTTT.

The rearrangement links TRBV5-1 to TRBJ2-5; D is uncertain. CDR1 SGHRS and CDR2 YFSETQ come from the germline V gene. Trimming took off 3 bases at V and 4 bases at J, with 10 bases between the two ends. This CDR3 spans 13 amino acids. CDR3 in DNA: TGCGCCAGCAGCTATCAAAACGGAGAGACCCAGTACTTC. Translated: CASSYQNGETQYF.